A single sample gave rise to the 8 T cell receptor beta chains below, sequenced in a study of molecular identifiers for immune sequencing clone quantification. Via MiXCR, TCRdb re-called the PCR reads, giving one row per CDR3 protein. This table has roughly 100,000 distinct CDR3 sequences, 30% to 45% appearing once. The sequenced material came from naive CD8+ T cells from blood, with Jurkat cell RNA spiked in. Subset specified: FACS-sorted CD8+CD4-CCR7+CD45RA+ naive T cells. The receptors derive from a human donor in good health. Some libraries in this study had Jurkat cell RNA spiked in.

Of note for this clonotype: Because the CDR3 is missing its conserved closing phenylalanine or tryptophan, this is likely a read error. The chain employs TRBV3-1 and TRBJ2-6; D is unclear. CDR1 LGHDT and CDR2 YNNKEL come from the germline V gene (reference sequence). The CDR3 contains 16 residues. V was pared by 4 bases and J by 2 bases, with 12 bases between. The CDR3 nucleotides read TGTGCCAGCAGCCTCTTTATCCAAGCTGGGGCCAACGTCCTGACTATC. It yields the protein CASSLFIQAGANVLTI.

This clonotype was observed a handful of times. The chain recombines TRBV6-6 with TRBJ1-5; tentatively, D is TRBD1 (6 bases). The germline CDR1 and CDR2 sequences are MNHNY and SVGAGI (reference sequence). Trimming took off 7 bases at V and 1 base at J, with 11 bases between the two ends. There are 14 residues in the CDR3. CDR3 residues: CASKGERSNQPQHF. The CDR3, as DNA: TGTGCCAGCAAGGGGGAGAGGAGCAATCAGCCCCAGCATTTT.

This chain links TRBV27 with TRBJ2-5, with D unclear. Trimming stripped 3 bases from V and 1 base from J, with 6 bases between. This CDR3 region has 13 residues. The V gene's germline CDR1 is MNHEY and CDR2 SMNVEV (reference sequence). The CDR3 DNA is TGTGCCAGCAGTTTGGGCAGCCAAGAGACCCAGTACTTC. Translated, it gives CASSLGSQETQYF.

The chain carries TRBV5-4 and TRBJ2-3; 11 positions match TRBD2. Trimming cost V 0 bases and J 4 bases; bases outside gene matches: 7. The CDR3 contains 17 residues. The germline V gene encodes CDR1 SGHNT and CDR2 YYREEE (reference sequence). CDR3 in amino acids: CASSLGQLAGVADTQYF. The CDR3 nucleotides read TGTGCCAGCAGCTTGGGGCAACTAGCGGGAGTTGCAGATACGCAGTATTTT. The variable domain in full, completed from reference TRBV5-4 and TRBJ2-3, reads ETGVTQSPTHLIKTRGQQVTLRCSSQSGHNTVSWYQQALGQGPQFIFQYYREEENGRGNFPPRFSGLQFPNYSSELNVNALELDDSALYLCASSLGQLAGVADTQYFGPGTRLTVL.

This clonotype has at least ten counts. V usage is TRBV28 and J usage is TRBJ2-5; TRBD2 matches 8 bases. Germline-derived CDR1 and CDR2 are MDHEN and SYDVKM. This CDR3 has 12 residues. With 10 bases clipped from V and 1 base from J, the junction kept 2 bases outside the gene matches. The CDR3 DNA sequence: TGTGCCACCCGGGGGGGCCAAGAGACCCAGTACTTC. It specifies CATRGGQETQYF.

CDR3 protein: CASSGRGWTDTQYF. The CDR3, as DNA: TGTGCCAGTAGTGGCAGGGGTTGGACAGATACGCAGTATTTT. The rearrangement uses TRBV19 and TRBJ2-3; tentative D call: TRBD1 (6 bases). Between the trimmed V and J ends, which lost 5 bases and 3 bases, there was a span of 12 bases. Looked up from germline, CDR1 is LNHDA and CDR2 is SQIVND (reference sequence). This CDR3 is built from 14 residues.

Regarding this clonotype: Sequence at one end of the junction differs from germline and may be a read error. The chain links TRBV6-2 or TRBV6-3 to TRBJ2-3; D gene unclear. Germline V CDR1 and CDR2: MNHEY, SVGEGT. The CDR3 extends over 14 amino acids. The CDR3 spells CASTDWTDTDTLYF. The CDR3 DNA sequence: TGTGCCAGCACCGACTGGACCGACACAGATACGCTGTATTTT.

The rearrangement links TRBV29-1 to TRBJ2-2; tentative D call: TRBD1 (8 bases). Germline V gene sequence: CDR1 SQVTM, CDR2 ANQGSEA. Trimming removed 5 bases at V and 5 bases at J, with 12 bases between. CDR3 length: 13 residues. The chain's CDR3 is CSVNRGGTGELFF. The CDR3, as DNA: TGCAGCGTTAACAGGGGGGGAACCGGGGAGCTGTTTTTT.